Below are 8 T cell receptor beta chains sequenced from a single sample in a study of Ad26.COV2.S vaccination and SARS-CoV-2 variants. Repertoires were generated with immunoSEQ multiplex PCR, while TCRdb's copy carries only in-frame clones and drops some. The table includes 350,000 to 500,000 clones, roughly nine tenths detected once. Treatment noted: roughly 18 received Ad26.COV2.S at low or high dose, single or two shots; about 5 received placebo; per-sample allocation not given. The samples were gathered on day 63 after the first injection of vaccine or placebo. The input for sequencing was peripheral blood, taken in a trial of Ad26.COV2.S vaccine versus placebo. The source is a person between 18 and 59 years old who received the Ad26.COV2.S COVID-19 vaccine or a placebo.

CDR3 DNA: TGCGCCAGCAGCTTGGTACAGGGGAGCTCCTATAATTCACCCCTCCACTTT. Translated: CASSLVQGSSYNSPLHF. The chain uses TRBV5-1 and TRBJ1-6, with TRBD1 matching 7 bases. Losses at the gene ends were 0 bases for V and 0 bases for J; bases not matched to a gene: 3. Germline CDR1 SGHRS, CDR2 YFSETQ. The CDR3 is made up of 17 amino acids. The full variable domain, its missing parts supplied by reference TRBV5-1 and TRBJ1-6, is KAGVTQTPRYLIKTRGQQVTLSCSPISGHRSVSWYQQTPGQGLQFLFEYFSETQRNKGNFPGRFSGRQFSNSRSEMNVSTLELGDSALYLCASSLVQGSSYNSPLHFGNGTRLTVT.

This chain connects TRBV4-2 to TRBJ2-1, with D uncertain. This CDR3 has 12 amino acids. The V end was cut by 4 bases, the J end by 8 bases, with 9 bases between. The germline V gene encodes CDR1 LGHNA and CDR2 YNFKEQ. The CDR3 coding sequence is TGTGCCAGCAGCCTTCTACATGATGAGCAGTTCTTC. It yields the protein CASSLLHDEQFF.

This clone was found a few times. This CDR3 is CASSYSFSGGYTF. CDR3 bases: TGTGCCAGCAGTTACTCGTTCTCGGGTGGCTACACCTTC. This chain links TRBV6-5 with TRBJ1-2; no firm D call. Germline V gene sequence: CDR1 MNHEY, CDR2 SVGAGI. This CDR3 comprises 13 residues. V was cut by 0 bases and J by 7 bases, with 9 bases left in between.

The rearrangement links TRBV29-1 to TRBJ2-1, with D perhaps TRBD2 (5 bases). The V end was cut by 7 bases, the J end by 7 bases, with 8 bases between. CDR3 length equals 10 residues. The V gene's germline CDR1 is SQVTM and CDR2 ANQGSEA. The CDR3 bases are TGCAGCGGTAGGGAGAATGAGCAGTTCTTC. Translating gives CSGRENEQFF.

The chain is built from TRBV4-2 and TRBJ1-4; no reliable D call. The V and J ends lost 3 bases and 8 bases respectively, with 16 bases between them. Germline V gives CDR1 LGHNA, CDR2 YNFKEQ. There are 15 residues in the CDR3. The CDR3 spells CASSHRTPPGEKLFF. CDR3 bases: TGTGCCAGCAGCCACAGGACTCCCCCGGGGGAAAAACTGTTTTTT.

The chain carries TRBV3-1 (or the pseudogene TRBV3-2) and TRBJ2-5; the D call may be TRBD1 or TRBD2 (7 bases each). The CDR3 runs 16 residues. Trimming left V 3 bases short and J 3 bases short, with 17 bases between. Germline V gene data show CDR1 as LGHDT and CDR2 as YNNKEL (reference sequence). CDR3 bases: TGTGCCAGCAGCCAGTGGGGGCGGGGGACAGAAGAGACCCAGTACTTC. Translating gives CASSQWGRGTEETQYF.

J is TRBJ1-1 and V is TRBV7-3, with no clear D. The CDR3 contains 13 residues. The germline V and J ends were trimmed by 8 bases and 1 base, with 11 bases remaining between them. Germline V lookup: CDR1 SGHTA, CDR2 FQGTGA. DNA for the CDR3: TGTGCCAGCGCCAGTGGGGAGAACACTGAAGCTTTCTTT. This codes for CASASGENTEAFF.

V gene TRBV6-5 combines with J gene TRBJ2-3, with D hard to call. The V and J ends lost 7 bases and 3 bases respectively, with 11 bases between them. The CDR3 covers 13 residues. In germline, CDR1 is MNHEY, CDR2 SVGAGI. CDR3 DNA sequence: TGTGCCAGCAAGAAGTGGGGTACAGATACGCAGTATTTT. The encoded protein is CASKKWGTDTQYF.